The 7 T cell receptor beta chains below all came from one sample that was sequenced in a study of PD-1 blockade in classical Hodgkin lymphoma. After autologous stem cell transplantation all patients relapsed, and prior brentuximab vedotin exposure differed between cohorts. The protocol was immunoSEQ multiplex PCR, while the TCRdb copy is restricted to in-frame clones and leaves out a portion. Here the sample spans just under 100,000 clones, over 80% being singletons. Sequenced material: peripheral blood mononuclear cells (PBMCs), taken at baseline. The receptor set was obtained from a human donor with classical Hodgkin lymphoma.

CDR3 region: CATSGASGTNTGELFF. CDR3 coding DNA: TGTGCCACCTCGGGGGCTAGCGGAACGAACACCGGGGAGCTGTTTTTT. This sequence joins TRBV11-2 and TRBJ2-2, with D possibly matching TRBD2 (7 bases). Germline loops: CDR1 SGHAT, CDR2 FQNNGV. V lost 10 bases and J lost 0, with 18 bases in between. The CDR3 is 16 residues long.

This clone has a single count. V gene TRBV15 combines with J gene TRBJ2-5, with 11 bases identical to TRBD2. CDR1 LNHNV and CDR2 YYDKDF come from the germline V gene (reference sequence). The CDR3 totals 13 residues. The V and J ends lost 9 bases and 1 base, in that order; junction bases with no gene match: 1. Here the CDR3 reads CATTSGIQETQYF. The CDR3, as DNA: TGTGCCACGACTAGCGGGATCCAAGAGACCCAGTACTTC. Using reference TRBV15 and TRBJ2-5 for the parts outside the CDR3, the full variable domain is DAMVIQNPRYQVTQFGKPVTLSCSQTLNHNVMYWYQQKSSQAPKLLFHYYDKDFNNEADTPDNFQSRRPNTSFCFLDIRSPGLGDTAMYLCATTSGIQETQYFGPGTRLLVL.

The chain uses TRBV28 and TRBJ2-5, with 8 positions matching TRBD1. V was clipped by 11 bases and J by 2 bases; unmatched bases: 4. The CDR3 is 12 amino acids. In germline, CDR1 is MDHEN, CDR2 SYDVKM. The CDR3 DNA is TGTGCCGGACAGGGACGACAAGAGACCCAGTACTTC. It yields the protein CAGQGRQETQYF. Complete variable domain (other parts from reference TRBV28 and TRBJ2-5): DVKVTQSSRYLVKRTGEKVFLECVQDMDHENMFWYRQDPGLGLRLIYFSYDVKMKEKGDIPEGYSVSREKKERFSLILESASTNQTSMYLCAGQGRQETQYFGPGTRLLVL.

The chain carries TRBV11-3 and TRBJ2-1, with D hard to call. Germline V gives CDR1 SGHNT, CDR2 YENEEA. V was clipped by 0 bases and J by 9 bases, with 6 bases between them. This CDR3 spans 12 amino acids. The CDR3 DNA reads TGTGCCAGCAGCTTAGATAGCTCTGAGCAGTTCTTC. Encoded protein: CASSLDSSEQFF. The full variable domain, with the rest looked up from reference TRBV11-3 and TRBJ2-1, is EAGVVQSPRYKIIEKKQPVAFWCNPISGHNTLYWYLQNLGQGPELLIRYENEEAVDDSQLPKDRFSAERLKGVDSTLKIQPAELGDSAVYLCASSLDSSEQFFGPGTRLTVL.

This CDR3 reads CASSRGPKVATNEKLFF. The CDR3 nucleotides read TGTGCCAGCAGCCGGGGGCCGAAAGTTGCAACTAATGAAAAACTGTTTTTT. V usage is TRBV27 and J usage is TRBJ1-4, with a tentative D call TRBD1 (6 bases). Germline V lookup: CDR1 MNHEY, CDR2 SMNVEV (reference sequence). The CDR3 sequence is 17 residues long. V was pared by 6 bases and J by 0 bases, with 17 bases between.

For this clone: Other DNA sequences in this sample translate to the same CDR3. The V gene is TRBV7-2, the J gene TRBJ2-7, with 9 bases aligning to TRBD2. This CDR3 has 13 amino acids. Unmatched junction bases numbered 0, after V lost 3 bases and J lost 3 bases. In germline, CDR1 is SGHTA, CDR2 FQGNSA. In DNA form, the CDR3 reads TGTGCCAGCAGCTTGACTAGCGGCTACGAGCAGTACTTC. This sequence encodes CASSLTSGYEQYF.

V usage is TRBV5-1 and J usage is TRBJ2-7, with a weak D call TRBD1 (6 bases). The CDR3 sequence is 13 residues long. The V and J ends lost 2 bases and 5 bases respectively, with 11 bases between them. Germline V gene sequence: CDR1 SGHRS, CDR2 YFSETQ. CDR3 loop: CASSLGTPNEQYF. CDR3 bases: TGCGCCAGCAGCTTAGGGACACCGAACGAGCAGTACTTC.